This is a list of T cell receptor beta chains from one sample in a study of cytomegalovirus exposure and HLA in healthy donors. Produced via immunoSEQ multiplex PCR; TCRdb's table is partial and in-frame only. The sample lists 150,000 to 200,000 clones; 80% to 90% were seen once. Source material: PBMCs. The receptors here all came from a woman aged 18-35 years in good health and CMV-seropositive. Each CDR3 is given with its conserved first and last residue. A D gene is named only where the DNA matches it firmly. Clone sizes are given selectively: once, few, many, or a class where the clone is expanded.

V gene,CDR3 length,clone size,J gene,D gene,CDR3 DNA,CDR3 protein
TRBV25-1,15,NA,TRBJ2-1,NA,TGTGCCAGCAGTGAATATGGGGGCAGCCAGCATGAGCAGTTCTTC,CASSEYGGSQHEQFF
TRBV5-4,17,NA,TRBJ2-3,TRBD1,TGTGCCAGCAGCTGGAGACAGGGGGCCCCTAGCACAGATACGCAGTATTTT,CASSWRQGAPSTDTQYF
TRBV6-6,12,NA,TRBJ1-1,NA,TGTGCCAGCAGTCGCAGGGGTACTGAAGCTTTCTTT,CASSRRGTEAFF
TRBV14,16,NA,TRBJ1-1,NA,TGTGCCAGCAGCCAAGTTCAAGGGGTGGGGAACACTGAAGCTTTCTTT,CASSQVQGVGNTEAFF
TRBV30,14,NA,TRBJ2-1,TRBD1,TGTGCCTGGAGTAGGGACAGGGTTAACAATGAGCAGTTCTTC,CAWSRDRVNNEQFF
TRBV18,15,NA,TRBJ2-1,TRBD2,TGTGCCAGCTCAGGGGCCGGGGGGGCTACGTATGAGCAGTTCTTC,CASSGAGGATYEQFF
TRBV30,12,NA,TRBJ2-7,NA,TGTGCCTGGAGTTATGGGGCCCTGGGGCAGTACTTC,CAWSYGALGQYF
TRBV5-1,15,once,TRBJ1-1,NA,TGCGCCAGCAGCGCGGAGACAGTCATGAACACTGAAGCTTTCTTT,CASSAETVMNTEAFF
TRBV7-2,15,NA,TRBJ2-7,TRBD2,TGTGCCAGCAGCTTAGATCCAGCGGGGAAGTACGAGCAGTACTTC,CASSLDPAGKYEQYF
TRBV19,17,NA,TRBJ2-2,TRBD2,TGTGCCAGTAGTATAGCCGGACTAGCGGGGAACACCGGGGAGCTGTTTTTT,CASSIAGLAGNTGELFF
TRBV30,17,NA,TRBJ2-1,TRBD2,TGTGCCTGGAGTGTGGCTAGCGGGGGGGCTTCCTACAATGAGCAGTTCTTC,CAWSVASGGASYNEQFF
TRBV6-5,14,NA,TRBJ2-5,NA,TGTGCCAGCAGCCAACCAGGAATTCAAGAGACCCAGTACTTC,CASSQPGIQETQYF
TRBV5-6,14,once,TRBJ2-7,NA,TGTGCCAGCAGCTTGAGGGTAGGGGCCTACGAGCAGTACTTC,CASSLRVGAYEQYF
TRBV27,13,NA,TRBJ2-7,NA,TGTGCCAGCAGTCCGGAGGAGGATTACGAGCAGTACTTC,CASSPEEDYEQYF
TRBV29-1,13,NA,TRBJ2-1,TRBD2,TGCAGCGTTGCCCTAGCGGACTACAATGAGCAGTTCTTC,CSVALADYNEQFF
TRBV4-3,16,NA,TRBJ2-1,NA,TGCGCCAGCAGCCCCTCGACAGGCCCTACCTACAATGAGCAGTTCTTC,CASSPSTGPTYNEQFF
TRBV12-5,16,few,TRBJ1-2,NA,TGTGCTAGTGGTTTGGTACTCGGGGACACTAACTATGGCTACACCTTC,CASGLVLGDTNYGYTF
TRBV9,15,NA,TRBJ2-7,TRBD2,TGTGCCAGCAGCCCCCGATATAGCGGGGGGGCCGAGCAGTACTTC,CASSPRYSGGAEQYF